This TCR beta chain is from a study of patients and donors after allogeneic stem cell transplantation. This clonotype has a handful of counts. Germline CDR1 MNHEY, CDR2 SMNVEV (reference sequence). The germline V and J ends were trimmed by 6 bases and 4 bases, with 15 bases remaining between them. The CDR3 covers 14 residues. TCRdb re-derived calls from the RT-PCR reads in MiXCR, one entry per CDR3 protein. The sample consists of about 200,000 distinct CDR3 sequences, less than 50% of them appearing once. The V call is TRBV27, the J call TRBJ1-1; TRBD1 is a possible D gene (5 bases). The receptor was derived from a human donor who was either an allogeneic HSCT recipient or a stem cell or donor lymphocyte infusion donor (not recorded which). It is not recorded whose cells these are; they may come from a transplant donor. The sample comprised blood, either unsorted or a sorted T cell fraction (not recorded which). The CDR3 DNA reads as TGTGCCAGCAGATGGGGCTACGACCGCACTGAAGCTTTCTTT. It yields the protein CASRWGYDRTEAFF.